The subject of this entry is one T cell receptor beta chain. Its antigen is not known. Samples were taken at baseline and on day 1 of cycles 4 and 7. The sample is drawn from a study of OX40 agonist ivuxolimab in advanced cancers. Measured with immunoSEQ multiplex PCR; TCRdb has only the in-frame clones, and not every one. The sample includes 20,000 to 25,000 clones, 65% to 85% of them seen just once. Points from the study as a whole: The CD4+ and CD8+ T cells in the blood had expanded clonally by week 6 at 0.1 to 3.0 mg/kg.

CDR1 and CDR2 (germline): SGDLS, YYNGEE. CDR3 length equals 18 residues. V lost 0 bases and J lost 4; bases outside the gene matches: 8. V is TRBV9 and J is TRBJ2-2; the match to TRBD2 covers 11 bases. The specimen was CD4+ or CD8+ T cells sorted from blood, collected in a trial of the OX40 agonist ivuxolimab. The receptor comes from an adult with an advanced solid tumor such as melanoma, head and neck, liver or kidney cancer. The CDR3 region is CASSVELAGAPSTGELFF. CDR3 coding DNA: TGTGCCAGCAGCGTAGAACTAGCGGGGGCGCCTTCCACCGGGGAGCTGTTTTTT.